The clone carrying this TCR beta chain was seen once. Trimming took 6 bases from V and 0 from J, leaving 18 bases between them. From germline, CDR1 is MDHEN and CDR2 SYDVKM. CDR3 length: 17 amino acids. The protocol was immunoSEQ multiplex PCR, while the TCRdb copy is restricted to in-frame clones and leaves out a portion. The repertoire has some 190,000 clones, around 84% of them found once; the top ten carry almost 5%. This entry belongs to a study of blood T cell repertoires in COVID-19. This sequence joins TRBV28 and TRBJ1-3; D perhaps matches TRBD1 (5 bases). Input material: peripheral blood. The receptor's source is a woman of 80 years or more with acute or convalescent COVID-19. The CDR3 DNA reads TGTGCCAGCAGCTTCCCCCTCGGGGGGATCTCTGGAAACACCATATATTTT. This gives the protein CASSFPLGGISGNTIYF.